This T cell receptor (beta chain) was sequenced during a study of shared clonotypes between healthy human individuals. Broader study findings: Among the subsets, naive ones generally showed larger estimated richness than memory ones.

Generated by immunoSEQ multiplex PCR, the TCRdb table keeps only in-frame clones and is missing some. The profile covers some 2,000,000 clones, with roughly 94% appearing a single time and roughly 0.13% taken by the ten largest. This clone appeared once. Its specificity is unknown. This CDR3 is built from 14 residues. Germline V lookup: CDR1 MDHEN, CDR2 SYDVKM. The V gene lost 6 bases and the J gene lost 7 bases, with 18 bases spanning the gap. This sequence was found in a young man in good health. The source material was naive CD4+ T cells sorted from blood. Subset given: CD45RA+ positively selected. This rearrangement joins TRBV28 to TRBJ1-2; D is ambiguous. The CDR3 nucleotides read TGTGCCAGCAGACAACCAGGACGGATGGGTGGCTACACCTTC. Amino acid sequence: CASRQPGRMGGYTF.